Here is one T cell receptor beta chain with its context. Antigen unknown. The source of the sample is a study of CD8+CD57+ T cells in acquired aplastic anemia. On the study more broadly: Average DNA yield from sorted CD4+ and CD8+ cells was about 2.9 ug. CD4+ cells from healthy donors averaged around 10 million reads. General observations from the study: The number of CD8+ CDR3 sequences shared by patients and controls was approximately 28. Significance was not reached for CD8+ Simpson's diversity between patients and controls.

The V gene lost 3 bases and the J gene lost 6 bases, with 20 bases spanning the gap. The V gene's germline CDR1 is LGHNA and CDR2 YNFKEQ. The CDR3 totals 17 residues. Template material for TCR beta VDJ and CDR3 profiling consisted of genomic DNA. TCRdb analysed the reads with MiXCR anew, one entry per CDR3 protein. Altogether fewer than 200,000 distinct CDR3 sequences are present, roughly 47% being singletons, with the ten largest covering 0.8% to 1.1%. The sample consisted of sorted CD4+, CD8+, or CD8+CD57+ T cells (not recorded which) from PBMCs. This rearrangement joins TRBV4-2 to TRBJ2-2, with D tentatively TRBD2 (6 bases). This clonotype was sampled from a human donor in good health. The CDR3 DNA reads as TGTGCCAGCAGCCAGGCCGGGAGCGGCGATGGCGCCGGGGAGCTGTTTTTT. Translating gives CASSQAGSGDGAGELFF.